This section outlines one T cell receptor beta chain sequence together with its context. The ends lost 2 bases at V and 3 bases at J; junction bases unmatched: 7. The CDR3 extends over 16 amino acids. CDR1 SGHRS and CDR2 YFSETQ come from the germline V gene. TCRdb processed the RACE reads anew with MiXCR; each CDR3 protein has one entry. The sample shows fewer than 350,000 distinct CDR3 sequences, 7.5% to 8% of them seen only once. Noted time point: pre-sensitization, week 0. Regarding treatment: therapeutic diphenylcyclopropenone sensitization with weekly scalp DPC. This sample was included in a study of human T cells and chemical hapten exposure.

The source was whole blood, collected in connection with sensitization to the hapten diphenylcyclopropenone (DPC). The chain is built from TRBV5-1 and TRBJ2-3, with TRBD2 identical over 9 bases. This TCR derives from a young man with alopecia areata. Some clones in this sample may be carry-over from other donors' samples. This chain's CDR3 is CASSLWVAGETDTQYF. CDR3 coding DNA: TGCGCCAGCAGCTTATGGGTAGCGGGGGAGACAGATACGCAGTATTTT.